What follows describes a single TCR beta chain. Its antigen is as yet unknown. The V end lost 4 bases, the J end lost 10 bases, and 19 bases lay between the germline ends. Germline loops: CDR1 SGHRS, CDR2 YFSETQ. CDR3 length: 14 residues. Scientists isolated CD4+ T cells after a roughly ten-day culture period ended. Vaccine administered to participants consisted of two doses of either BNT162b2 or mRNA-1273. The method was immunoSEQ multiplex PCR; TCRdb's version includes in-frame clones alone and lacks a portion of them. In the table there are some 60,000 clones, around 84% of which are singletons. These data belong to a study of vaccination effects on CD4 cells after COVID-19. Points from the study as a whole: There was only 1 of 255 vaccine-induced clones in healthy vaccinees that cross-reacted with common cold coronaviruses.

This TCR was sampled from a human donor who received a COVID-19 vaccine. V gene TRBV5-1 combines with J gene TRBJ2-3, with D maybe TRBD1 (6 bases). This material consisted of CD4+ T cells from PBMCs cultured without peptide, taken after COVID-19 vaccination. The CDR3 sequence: CASSISGTPRPQYF. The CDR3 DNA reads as TGCGCCAGCAGCATCTCCGGGACACCCCGGCCGCAGTATTTT.